The entry that follows covers one T cell receptor beta chain sequence. The antigen is unknown. This sample is part of a study of cytomegalovirus exposure and HLA in healthy donors. The study, taken as a whole, reports: Among TCR beta chains, those listed as cytomegalovirus-associated numbered some 160.

The CDR3 runs 14 residues. Germline lookup yields CDR1 MNHEY and CDR2 SVGAGI. The V gene lost 6 bases and the J gene lost 8 bases, with 16 bases spanning the gap. The method was immunoSEQ multiplex PCR; TCRdb's version includes in-frame clones alone and lacks a portion of them. The sample contains approximately 160,000 clones, around 82% of which appear only once. J is TRBJ1-4 and V is TRBV6-5; D gene uncertain. The receptor's source is a man younger than 40 in good health and CMV-seropositive. The sequenced sample was PBMCs. The CDR3 DNA reads as TGTGCCAGCAGGCCCGGGGAAGGTAACGAAAAACTGTTTTTT. It specifies CASRPGEGNEKLFF.